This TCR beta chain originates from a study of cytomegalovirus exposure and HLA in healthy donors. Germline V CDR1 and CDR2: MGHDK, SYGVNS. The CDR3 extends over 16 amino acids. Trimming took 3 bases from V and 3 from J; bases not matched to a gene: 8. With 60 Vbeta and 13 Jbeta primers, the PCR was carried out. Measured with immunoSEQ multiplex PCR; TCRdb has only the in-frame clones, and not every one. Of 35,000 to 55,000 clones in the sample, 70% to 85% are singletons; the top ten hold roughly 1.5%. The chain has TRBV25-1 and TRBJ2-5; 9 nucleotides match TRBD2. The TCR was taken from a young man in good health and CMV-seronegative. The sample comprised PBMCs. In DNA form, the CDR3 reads TGTGCCAGCAGTGAGGGAAGGGCTAGCGGGGAAGAGACCCAGTACTTC. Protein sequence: CASSEGRASGEETQYF.